A selection of T cell receptor beta chains follows, all from one sample in a study of vaccination effects on CD4 cells after COVID-19. These receptors' targets are unknown. Only in-frame clones appear in the TCRdb table, and some are missing; sequencing was by immunoSEQ multiplex PCR. The sample contains about 45,000 clones, approximately 70% of which appear only once. Here the sequenced sample was CD4+ T cells from PBMCs cultured without peptide, taken after COVID-19 vaccination. Receptors were obtained from a human donor who received a COVID-19 vaccine. Each CDR3 is given with its conserved first and last residue. D genes are given only for firm matches. Where a row states a size, it is once, few, many or the class of an expanded clone; other rows omit it.

cdr3_aa d_call clone_size v_call
CASSIVENQPQHF - few TRBV19
CASSRTSGGADSGANVLTF TRBD2 few TRBV4-2
CASSEAGRAGDGYTF - - TRBV6-4
CASSLQVGEAFF - - TRBV12-3/TRBV12-4
CASSSRGNSYEQYF - - TRBV11-3
CASSFIRRDGYTF - - TRBV12-3/TRBV12-4
CASSFDWFAGGGEQFF - - TRBV5-5
CASSINHNQPQHF - few TRBV19
CASSFRGEGYGYTF - - TRBV19
CASSRDSLNTGELFF TRBD1 - TRBV7-8
CASRGQGSTGELFF - few TRBV3-1/TRBV3-2
CASSQGGRGVYNEQFF TRBD2 - TRBV3-1/TRBV3-2